These 29 T cell receptor beta chains were all obtained from the same sample, sequenced in a study of regulatory T cells in long-lasting Graves disease. The TCR beta library used iRepertoire HTBI primers with Arm-PCR amplification of CDR3. One entry per CDR3 protein, called by TCRdb with MiXCR from the multiplex PCR reads. This table has 400,000 to 450,000 distinct CDR3 sequences, around 22% appearing once. Documented time point: persistent/refractory GD, antithyroid drugs over 5 years with positive TRAb. PBMC-extracted RNA yielded the TCR library. Source: peripheral blood mononuclear cells (PBMCs), taken when the disease was refractory, from a patient treated with antithyroid drugs. These receptors came from a female donor with Graves disease.

At least ten counts were recorded for this clonotype. This chain joins TRBV29-1 and TRBJ2-5; unclear D gene. CDR1 and CDR2 from the germline V gene are SQVTM and ANQGSEA. The V gene lost 4 bases and the J gene lost 3 bases, with 3 bases spanning the gap. This CDR3 region has 10 residues. CDR3 nucleotide sequence: TGCAGCGTTGGGGAAGAGACCCAGTACTTC. Amino acid sequence: CSVGEETQYF.

This clonotype has ten or more counts. The chain uses TRBV28 and TRBJ1-2; no clear D gene. This CDR3 has 14 amino acids. V was clipped by 6 bases and J by 7 bases, with 18 bases between them. CDR1 and CDR2 from the germline V gene are MDHEN and SYDVKM. Here the CDR3 DNA reads TGTGCCAGCAGCCCCGACCTCTCTCCTAGTGGCTACACCTTC. Protein: CASSPDLSPSGYTF.

This clonotype was found many times. The J gene is TRBJ1-4, the V gene TRBV6-1; D is possibly TRBD1 (5 bases). This CDR3 has 15 amino acids. Germline lookup yields CDR1 MNHNS and CDR2 SASEGT. V gave up 5 bases and J gave up 5 bases, with 15 bases separating them. Here the CDR3 reads CASSPVGRGNEKLFF. Here the CDR3 DNA reads TGTGCCAGCAGTCCAGTGGGACGGGGGAATGAAAAACTGTTTTTT.

This clonotype was detected ten times or more. The chain has TRBV2 and TRBJ2-5, with a weak D call TRBD2 (7 bases). There are 15 residues in the CDR3. V lost 0 bases to trimming and J lost 5 bases, with 13 bases between them. The germline gives CDR1 SNHLY, CDR2 FYNNEI. The CDR3 bases are TGTGCCAGCAGTGAAGCGTCACGGGGGGCGGAGACCCAGTACTTC. This gives the protein CASSEASRGAETQYF.

This clonotype was found many times. The chain carries TRBV6-5 and TRBJ1-6; D is undetermined. Per germline, CDR1 MNHEY and CDR2 SVGAGI. V shed 4 bases and J shed 5 bases, with 6 bases lying between them. The CDR3 is made up of 13 amino acids. The CDR3 reads CASSSANNSPLHF. The CDR3 region has the DNA TGTGCCAGCAGTTCAGCAAATAATTCACCCCTCCACTTT.

This clonotype was recorded only once. The rearrangement links TRBV6-2 or TRBV6-3 to TRBJ1-6; the match to TRBD1 covers 7 bases. Germline values: CDR1 MNHEY, CDR2 SVGEGT. V trimming: 4 bases; J trimming: 9 bases; junction bases outside the gene matches: 12. The CDR3 sequence is 16 residues long. CDR3 protein: CASSSWRGQGVSPLHF. The CDR3 DNA sequence: TGTGCCAGCAGTTCATGGCGTGGGCAGGGGGTTTCACCCCTCCACTTT.

This clonotype occurred a few times. This chain uses TRBV6-1 with TRBJ2-7; tentatively, D is TRBD2 (6 bases). The germline CDR1 and CDR2 sequences are MNHNS and SASEGT. The CDR3 has 12 amino acids. The V and J ends lost 10 bases and 3 bases respectively, with 13 bases between them. CDR3 coding DNA: TGTGCCACCACTGGGGGACTCTACGAGCAGTACTTC. It is translated as CATTGGLYEQYF.

To note about this clonotype: A read error is possible here, since a much larger clone lies one base away. V is TRBV7-9 and J is TRBJ1-6; D gene unclear. Trimming took off 1 base at V and 7 bases at J, with 2 bases between the two ends. The CDR3 is 12 residues long. CDR1 is SEHNR and CDR2 is FQNEAQ in the germline V gene (reference sequence). The CDR3 sequence is CASSLDNSPLHF. DNA for the CDR3: TGTGCCAGCAGCTTAGACAATTCACCCCTCCACTTT.

This clonotype was detected only a few times. This chain joins TRBV6-1 and TRBJ1-1, with D tentatively TRBD1 (6 bases). V lost 0 bases to trimming and J lost 10 bases, with 9 bases between them. This CDR3 comprises 12 residues. Looked up from germline, CDR1 is MNHNS and CDR2 is SASEGT. This chain's CDR3 is CASSEAGRGAFF. The DNA for the CDR3 is TGTGCCAGCAGTGAAGCCGGCAGGGGAGCTTTCTTT.

This clonotype was detected a few times. The V call is TRBV6-2 or TRBV6-3, the J call TRBJ1-5; perhaps TRBD1 as D (5 bases). Germline V lookup: CDR1 MNHEY, CDR2 SVGEGT. V lost 2 bases and J 5 bases, leaving 19 bases between the germline ends. The CDR3 has 17 amino acids. CDR3 protein: CASSYPRDSANDQPQHF. The CDR3 DNA reads TGTGCCAGCAGTTACCCTCGGGACTCGGCCAACGATCAGCCCCAGCATTTT.

This chain joins TRBV28 and TRBJ1-2, with D possibly being TRBD1 (6 bases). This CDR3 has 15 amino acids. Per germline, CDR1 MDHEN and CDR2 SYDVKM. Trimming pared 7 bases from V and 0 bases from J, leaving 15 bases between. The DNA for the CDR3 is TGTGCCAGCAAGGCCGACAGGATCGCTAACTATGGCTACACCTTC. Translation: CASKADRIANYGYTF.

This chain joins TRBV13 and TRBJ2-5, with 7 bases lining up with TRBD1. The CDR3 loop spans 15 amino acids. Germline V lookup: CDR1 PRHDT, CDR2 FYEKMQ (reference sequence). The ends lost 5 bases at V and 4 bases at J; junction bases unmatched: 10. CDR3 DNA: TGTGCCAGCAGCCCGCCGACAGGGCTAGGAGAGACCCAGTACTTC. Its translation: CASSPPTGLGETQYF.

The V call is TRBV2, the J call TRBJ2-1; unclear D gene. This CDR3 comprises 11 residues. Germline CDR1 is SNHLY and CDR2 is FYNNEI. V lost 2 bases and J lost 8, with 4 bases in between. The CDR3 coding sequence is TGTGCCAGCAGTGAAAAGTATGAGCAGTTCTTC. The encoded protein is CASSEKYEQFF.

The V and J genes are TRBV15 and TRBJ2-2; 7 bases align to TRBD1. V gave up 2 bases and J gave up 3 bases; unmatched junction bases: 6. Germline lookup yields CDR1 LNHNV and CDR2 YYDKDF (reference sequence). The length of the CDR3 is 16 residues. The DNA of the CDR3 is TGTGCCACCAGCAGACGACCGGGACAGTACACCGGGGAGCTGTTTTTT. Encoded protein: CATSRRPGQYTGELFF.

The rearrangement links TRBV29-1 to TRBJ2-1, with a weak D call TRBD1 (6 bases). The CDR3 covers 11 residues. Trimming removed 7 bases from V and 8 bases from J, with 12 bases in between. CDR1 and CDR2 from the germline V gene are SQVTM and ANQGSEA. CDR3 DNA sequence: TGCAGCGGCGACAGGTACGATGAGCAGTTCTTC. Translation gives CSGDRYDEQFF.

A few counts support this clonotype. V usage is TRBV5-1 and J usage is TRBJ2-1; 7 bases map to TRBD2. Germline trimming cut 3 bases from V and 0 bases from J; bases unmatched to any gene: 15. The CDR3 extends over 19 amino acids. CDR1 is SGHRS and CDR2 is YFSETQ in the germline V gene. CDR3 in DNA: TGCGCCAGCAGCTCCTCCCCGCGGGAGAGCTGGTCCTCCTACAATGAGCAGTTCTTC. Amino acid sequence: CASSSSPRESWSSYNEQFF.

In this sample, this clonotype turned up a few times. An end of the junction does not agree with germline; a read error may underlie this. The chain uses TRBV6-2 or TRBV6-3 and TRBJ2-7; TRBD2 matches 14 bases. Germline V gene sequence: CDR1 MNHEY, CDR2 SVGEGT. The CDR3 is made up of 17 amino acids. For the CDR3, the DNA is TGTGCCGGCAGGACTAGCGGGAGGCCGGGAGGGATTTACGAGCAGTACTTC. As protein: CAGRTSGRPGGIYEQYF.

At least ten counts were recorded for this clonotype. V gene TRBV7-2 combines with J gene TRBJ2-5, with D hard to call. With 1 base removed from V and 4 bases from J, the gap between germline ends came to 10 bases. The CDR3 is 14 residues long. Germline V gene sequence: CDR1 SGHTA, CDR2 FQGNSA. The CDR3 loop is CASSLGWGRETQYF. Written as DNA, the CDR3 is TGTGCCAGCAGCTTAGGCTGGGGAAGAGAGACCCAGTACTTC. Looking up the rest from reference TRBV7-2 and TRBJ2-5 gives the full variable domain: GAGVSQSPSNKVTEKGKDVELRCDPISGHTALYWYRQSLGQGLEFLIYFQGNSAPDKSGLPSDRFSAERTGGSVSTLTIQRTQQEDSAVYLCASSLGWGRETQYFGPGTRLLVL.

Worth noting for this clonotype: In this CDR3 the conserved last residue, phenylalanine or tryptophan, is missing, so a read error is likely. This chain links TRBV3-1 with TRBJ1-2, with D possibly being TRBD1 (5 bases). This CDR3 contains 15 residues. Germline CDR1 and CDR2: LGHDT and YNNKEL (reference sequence). V was trimmed by 0 bases and J by 0 bases, leaving 8 bases between them. DNA of the CDR3: TGTGCCAGCAGCCAAGAAGGGACGGCTAACTATGGCTACACCTCC. It specifies CASSQEGTANYGYTS.

The rearrangement links TRBV7-2 to TRBJ1-1; D is ambiguous. The V end was cut by 3 bases, the J end by 4 bases, with 12 bases between. The CDR3 has 14 residues. The germline V gene has CDR1 SGHTA and CDR2 FQGNSA. The CDR3 spells CASSFTGFGTEAFF. In nucleotides, the CDR3 is TGTGCCAGCAGCTTTACCGGGTTTGGCACTGAAGCTTTCTTT.

This clonotype was picked up a small number of times. CDR3 DNA: TGTGCCAGCAGCCAAGAGGGTTTGAGGGTCGGAGGGGGCTACACCTTC. This sequence encodes CASSQEGLRVGGGYTF. The rearrangement joins TRBV3-1 to TRBJ1-2; no definite D call. The CDR3 spans 16 residues. Trimming left V 0 bases short and J 8 bases short, with 19 bases between. Looked up from germline, CDR1 is LGHDT and CDR2 is YNNKEL (reference sequence).

This clonotype was seen a handful of times. V usage is TRBV7-8 and J usage is TRBJ2-2, with a weak D call TRBD1 (5 bases). CDR3 size: 16 residues. Germline V gene data show CDR1 as SGHVS and CDR2 as FQNEAQ. Trimming shortened V by 1 base and J by 4 bases, and 13 bases separated the two germline ends. CDR3 loop: CASSLVPGLTTGELFF. The CDR3, as DNA: TGTGCCAGCAGCTTAGTCCCAGGGTTGACCACCGGGGAGCTGTTTTTT.

This clonotype was detected ten times or more. The J gene is TRBJ1-5, the V gene TRBV28, with 8 bases that match TRBD1. The trim removed 5 bases at V and 6 bases at J, leaving 9 bases unmatched. The CDR3 runs 15 residues. Germline assignment: CDR1 MDHEN and CDR2 SYDVKM. CDR3 bases: TGTGCCAGCAGTCCCCCCAGGGGGCGAAGTCAGCCCCAGCATTTT. This translates into CASSPPRGRSQPQHF.

The table lists this clonotype with many counts. The V call is TRBV6-2 or TRBV6-3, the J call TRBJ2-7; D might be TRBD2 (6 bases). CDR1 and CDR2 from the germline V gene are MNHEY and SVGEGT. Trimming cost V 0 bases and J 4 bases, with 13 bases left between them. CDR3 length equals 15 residues. The CDR3 is CASSYSRAGSYEQYF. CDR3 coding DNA: TGTGCCAGCAGTTACTCGAGGGCGGGATCGTACGAGCAGTACTTC.

The chain employs TRBV29-1 and TRBJ1-1; 10 bases map to TRBD1. With V trimmed by 7 bases and J by 8 bases, 4 bases remained unmatched. The CDR3 extends over 11 amino acids. Germline V gene lookup returns CDR1 SQVTM and CDR2 ANQGSEA. The CDR3 sequence is CSAKTGGEAFF. The CDR3 region has the DNA TGCAGCGCCAAGACAGGGGGCGAAGCTTTCTTT.

This chain links TRBV20-1 with TRBJ2-5; 8 bases fit TRBD2. Germline V lookup: CDR1 DFQATT, CDR2 SNEGSKA (reference sequence). The junction had 9 bases not matched to a gene; V was cut back by 0 bases and J by 3 bases. CDR3 length: 16 amino acids. The CDR3 DNA reads TGCAGTGCTAGAGATTGGTGGGGAGCGGGGGAAGAGACCCAGTACTTC. Encoded protein: CSARDWWGAGEETQYF.

Points on this clonotype: Compared with germline, one end of the junction differs, possibly owing to a read error. V usage is TRBV19 and J usage is TRBJ1-5; D is unclear. The CDR3 covers 15 residues. CDR1 LNHDA and CDR2 SQIVND come from the germline V gene (reference sequence). The CDR3 reads CASNIARFSNQPQHF. The CDR3 bases are TGTGCCAGTAATATAGCACGGTTTAGCAATCAGCCCCAGCATTTT.

The sample holds a few counts of this clonotype. The chain couples TRBV7-9 to TRBJ2-7; D is unclear. V was trimmed by 1 base and J by 6 bases, leaving 13 bases between them. The CDR3 totals 14 residues. In germline, CDR1 is SEHNR, CDR2 FQNEAQ (reference sequence). The CDR3 spells CASSLDKYMREQYF. For the CDR3, the DNA is TGTGCCAGCAGCTTAGATAAGTATATGCGCGAGCAGTACTTC.

V and J are TRBV19 and TRBJ2-4; D remains ambiguous. The germline gives CDR1 LNHDA, CDR2 SQIVND (reference sequence). The CDR3 runs to 13 residues. The ends were cut back, 6 bases at V and 9 bases at J, with 15 bases in the middle. CDR3 sequence reads: CASSSVGAGIQYF. CDR3 nucleotides: TGTGCCAGTAGCAGTGTCGGCGCCGGCATTCAGTACTTC.